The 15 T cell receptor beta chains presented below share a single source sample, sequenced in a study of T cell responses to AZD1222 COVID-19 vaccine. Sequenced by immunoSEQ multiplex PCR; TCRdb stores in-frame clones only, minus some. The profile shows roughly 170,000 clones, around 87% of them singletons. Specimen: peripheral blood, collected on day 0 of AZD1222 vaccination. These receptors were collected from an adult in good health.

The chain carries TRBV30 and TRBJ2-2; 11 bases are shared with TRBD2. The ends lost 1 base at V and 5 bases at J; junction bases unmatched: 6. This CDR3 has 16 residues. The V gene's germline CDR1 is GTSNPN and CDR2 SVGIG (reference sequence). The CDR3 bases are TGTGCCTGGAGTGAAGGGACTAGCGGTTTTACCGGGGAGCTGTTTTTT. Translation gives CAWSEGTSGFTGELFF.

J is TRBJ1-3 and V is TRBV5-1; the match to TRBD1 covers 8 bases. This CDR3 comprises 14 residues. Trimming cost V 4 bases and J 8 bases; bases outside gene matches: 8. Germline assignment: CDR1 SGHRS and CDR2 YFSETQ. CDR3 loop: CASSRQGSPDTIYF. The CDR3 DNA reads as TGCGCCAGCAGCCGACAGGGGTCCCCGGACACCATATATTTT.

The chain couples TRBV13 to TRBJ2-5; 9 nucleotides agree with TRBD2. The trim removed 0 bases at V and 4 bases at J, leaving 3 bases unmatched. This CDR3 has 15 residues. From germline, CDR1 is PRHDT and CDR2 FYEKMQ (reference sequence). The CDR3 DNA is TGTGCCAGCAGCTTAGGGGCGGGAGGGCCAGAGACCCAGTACTTC. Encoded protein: CASSLGAGGPETQYF. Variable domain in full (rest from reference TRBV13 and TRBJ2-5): AAGVIQSPRHLIKEKRETATLKCYPIPRHDTVYWYQQGPGQDPQFLISFYEKMQSDKGSIPDRFSAQQFSDYHSELNMSSLELGDSALYFCASSLGAGGPETQYFGPGTRLLVL.

The CDR3 sequence is CASSLGGPARREQYF. CDR3 in DNA: TGCGCCAGCAGCTTGGGGGGTCCAGCAAGGCGCGAGCAGTACTTC. The chain employs TRBV5-1 and TRBJ2-7; D remains unclear. V was pared by 0 bases and J by 6 bases, with 16 bases between. The CDR3 totals 15 residues. CDR1 and CDR2 from the germline V gene are SGHRS and YFSETQ. Together with reference TRBV5-1 and TRBJ2-7, the CDR3 gives the full variable domain: KAGVTQTPRYLIKTRGQQVTLSCSPISGHRSVSWYQQTPGQGLQFLFEYFSETQRNKGNFPGRFSGRQFSNSRSEMNVSTLELGDSALYLCASSLGGPARREQYFGPGTRLTVT.

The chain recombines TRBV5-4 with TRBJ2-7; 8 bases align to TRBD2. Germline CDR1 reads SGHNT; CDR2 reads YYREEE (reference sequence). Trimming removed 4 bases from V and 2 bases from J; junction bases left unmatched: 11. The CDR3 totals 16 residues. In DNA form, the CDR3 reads TGTGCCAGCAGCGTTGGAGCTAGCGGGCCCCCCTACGAGCAGTACTTC. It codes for CASSVGASGPPYEQYF.

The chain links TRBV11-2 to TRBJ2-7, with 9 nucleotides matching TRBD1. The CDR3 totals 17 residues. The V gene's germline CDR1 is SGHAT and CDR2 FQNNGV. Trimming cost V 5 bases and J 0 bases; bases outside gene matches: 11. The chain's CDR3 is CASSREATGGLSYEQYF. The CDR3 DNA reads TGTGCCAGCAGCCGCGAGGCTACAGGGGGCCTCTCCTACGAGCAGTACTTC.

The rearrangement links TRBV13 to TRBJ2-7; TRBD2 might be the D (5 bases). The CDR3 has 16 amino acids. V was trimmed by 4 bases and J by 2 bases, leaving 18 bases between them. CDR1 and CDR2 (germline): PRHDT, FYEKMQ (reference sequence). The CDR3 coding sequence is TGTGCCAGCAGCTCCCTCACTAGGGTCGGGGCCTACGAGCAGTACTTC. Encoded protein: CASSSLTRVGAYEQYF. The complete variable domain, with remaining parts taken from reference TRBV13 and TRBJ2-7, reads AAGVIQSPRHLIKEKRETATLKCYPIPRHDTVYWYQQGPGQDPQFLISFYEKMQSDKGSIPDRFSAQQFSDYHSELNMSSLELGDSALYFCASSSLTRVGAYEQYFGPGTRLTVT.

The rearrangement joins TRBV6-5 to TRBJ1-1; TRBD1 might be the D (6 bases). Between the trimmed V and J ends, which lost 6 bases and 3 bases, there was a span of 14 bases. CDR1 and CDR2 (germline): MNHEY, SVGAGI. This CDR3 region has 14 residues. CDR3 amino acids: CASRVGGGYTEAFF. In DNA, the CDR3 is TGTGCCAGCAGAGTGGGTGGGGGCTACACTGAAGCTTTCTTT.

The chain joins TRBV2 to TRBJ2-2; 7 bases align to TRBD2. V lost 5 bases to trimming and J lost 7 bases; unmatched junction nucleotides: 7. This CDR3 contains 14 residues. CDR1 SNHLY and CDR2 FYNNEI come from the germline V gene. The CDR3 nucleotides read TGTGCCAGCAGTATTACTAGCGTTAACGGGGAGCTGTTTTTT. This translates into CASSITSVNGELFF.

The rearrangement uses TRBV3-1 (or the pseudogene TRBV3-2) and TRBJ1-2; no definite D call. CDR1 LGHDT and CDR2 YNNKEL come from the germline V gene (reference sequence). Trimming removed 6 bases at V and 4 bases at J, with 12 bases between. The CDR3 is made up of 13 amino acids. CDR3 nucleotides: TGTGCCAGCAGTCATAACCCTCGCTATGGCTACACCTTC. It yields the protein CASSHNPRYGYTF.

The CDR3 DNA is TGTGCTAGTGGTTTAGGGGTTCGCAATCAGCCCCAGCATTTT. Amino acids: CASGLGVRNQPQHF. This chain connects TRBV12-5 to TRBJ1-5; a weak D match, TRBD1 (5 bases). In germline, CDR1 is LGHNT, CDR2 FRNRAP. CDR3 size: 14 residues. V dropped 3 bases and J dropped 2 bases, with 8 bases sitting between them.

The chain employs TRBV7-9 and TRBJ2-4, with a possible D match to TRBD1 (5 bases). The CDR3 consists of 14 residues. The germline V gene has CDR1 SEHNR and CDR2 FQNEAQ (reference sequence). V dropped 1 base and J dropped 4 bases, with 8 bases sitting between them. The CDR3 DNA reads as TGTGCCAGCAGCTTAGAAGGGGTAAAAAACATTCAGTACTTC. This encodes CASSLEGVKNIQYF.

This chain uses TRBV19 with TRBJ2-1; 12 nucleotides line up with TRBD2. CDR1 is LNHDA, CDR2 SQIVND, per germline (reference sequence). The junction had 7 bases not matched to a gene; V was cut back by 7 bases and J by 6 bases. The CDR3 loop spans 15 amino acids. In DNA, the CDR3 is TGTGCCAGTACCGTGACTAGCGGGAGTCTCAATGAGCAGTTCTTC. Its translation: CASTVTSGSLNEQFF.

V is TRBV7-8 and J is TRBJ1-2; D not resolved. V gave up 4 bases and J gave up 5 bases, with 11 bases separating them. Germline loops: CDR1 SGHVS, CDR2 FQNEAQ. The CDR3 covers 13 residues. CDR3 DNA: TGTGCCAGCAGCTCACAGAACCAATATGGCTACACCTTC. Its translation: CASSSQNQYGYTF.

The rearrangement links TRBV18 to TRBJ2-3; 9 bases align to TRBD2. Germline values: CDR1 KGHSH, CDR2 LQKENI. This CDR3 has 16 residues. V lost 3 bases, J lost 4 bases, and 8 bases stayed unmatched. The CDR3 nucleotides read TGTGCCAGCTCACCGCTAGCGGGATACGGGGCAGATACGCAGTATTTT. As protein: CASSPLAGYGADTQYF.